Below, 7 T cell receptor beta chains from the same sample are listed, as sequenced in a study of a mutant IDH1 vaccine in newly diagnosed glioma (dated by TCRdb to about 2021). The time point label on this specimen signifies: week 35, safety follow-up. A 20-mer mutant IDH1 peptide at 300 micrograms in Montanide made up each vaccine dose, which was injected subcutaneously together with topical imiquimod. No antigen has been identified for these receptors. Receptors were amplified or captured by the immunoSEQ multiplex PCR assay. The clones in this table, taken by TCRdb from immuneACCESS, are in-frame only. Not every clone is retained; where verified, under half of the shortfall comes from an unresolved V gene, and the cause of the rest is unknown. The sample records 45,000 or so clones, 88% of which are singletons. The top ten hold more than 5.5% of the sample. This specimen was PBMCs, taken from a glioma patient whose treatment included an IDH1 peptide vaccine. The receptors originated from a woman aged 40 to 50 with glioma.

For the CDR3, the DNA is TGTGCCAGCAGCAAAGATCGCCCTCTTGGGACTAGCGGGAGCTACGAGCAGTACTTC. The encoded protein is CASSKDRPLGTSGSYEQYF. The chain is built from TRBV21-1 and TRBJ2-7; the DNA was not compared with TRBD2, the D call given in the table. TRBV21-1 is listed as a pseudogene. The length of the CDR3 is 19 residues.

The gene calls are TRBV5-1 and TRBJ1-4; TRBD1 is a possible D gene (5 bases). Germline loops: CDR1 SGHRS, CDR2 YFSETQ. CDR3 length: 17 residues. V gave up 0 bases and J gave up 2 bases, with 14 bases separating them. The CDR3 bases are TGCGCCAGCAGCTTGGATGGGGGATTGGGCACTAATGAAAAACTGTTTTTT. Encoded protein: CASSLDGGLGTNEKLFF.

The chain has TRBV6-5 and TRBJ1-1; no clear D gene. V was clipped by 5 bases and J by 1 base, with 8 bases between them. Germline assignment: CDR1 MNHEY and CDR2 SVGAGI. This CDR3 contains 13 residues. The CDR3 DNA reads TGTGCCAGCAGTAATTCGCCGAACACTGAAGCTTTCTTT. Protein sequence: CASSNSPNTEAFF.

The rearrangement uses TRBV4-3 and TRBJ2-3; D might be TRBD2 (6 bases). CDR1 LGHNA and CDR2 YSLEER come from the germline V gene. V lost 0 bases to trimming and J lost 2 bases, with 12 bases between them. This CDR3 is built from 16 residues. CDR3 in amino acids: CASSQEGTLPTDTQYF. CDR3 coding DNA: TGCGCCAGCAGCCAAGAGGGGACTCTACCCACAGATACGCAGTATTTT.

V gene TRBV6-5 combines with J gene TRBJ2-3, with D perhaps TRBD1 or TRBD2 (5 bases each). Germline V gene sequence: CDR1 MNHEY, CDR2 SVGAGI. The CDR3 is 15 residues long. V lost 2 bases and J lost 7, with 16 bases in between. CDR3 DNA: TGTGCCAGCAGTTACCCAAGCATGGGGGATTATACGCAGTATTTT. Translated: CASSYPSMGDYTQYF.

The chain employs TRBV10-3 and TRBJ1-3; D is ambiguous. The germline V gene encodes CDR1 ENHRY and CDR2 SYGVKD. Trimming took off 5 bases at V and 0 bases at J, with 5 bases between the two ends. This CDR3 has 13 residues. The CDR3: CAISSSSGNTIYF. The CDR3 region has the DNA TGTGCCATCAGTTCCAGCTCTGGAAACACCATATATTTT.

The J gene is TRBJ2-5, the V gene TRBV6-6; 10 bases are a match to TRBD2. After removal of 4 bases from V and 5 bases from J, the junction contained 4 bases not matched to a gene. CDR1 and CDR2 (germline): MNHNY, SVGAGI (reference sequence). CDR3 length equals 14 residues. In DNA form, the CDR3 reads TGTGCCAGCAGTTTCGGGACTAGCGACGAGACCCAGTACTTC. Protein sequence: CASSFGTSDETQYF.